Each of the 19 T cell receptor beta chains below was sequenced from the same sample in a study of blood T cell repertoires in COVID-19. The data were produced by immunoSEQ multiplex PCR, yet TCRdb's version contains in-frame clones alone and is incomplete. This table holds more than 100,000 clones, over 80% found once. The sample consisted of PBMCs or T cells enriched from blood (not recorded which). These receptors all come from a woman in her thirties who had recovered from COVID-19.

This clone was counted only a few times. The chain recombines TRBV21-1 with TRBJ1-2; TRBD1 reflects the table's D call only, with no check against the DNA. TRBV21-1 is a pseudogene. This CDR3 has 14 amino acids. CDR3: CASTEQGNNYGYTF. The CDR3 bases are TGTGCCAGCACGGAACAGGGGAACAACTATGGCTACACCTTC.

The gene calls are TRBV6-2 or TRBV6-3 and TRBJ1-2, with TRBD1 identical over 7 bases. CDR3 length: 13 amino acids. Trimming cost V 6 bases and J 2 bases; bases outside gene matches: 3. The germline CDR1 and CDR2 sequences are MNHEY and SVGEGT. The DNA for the CDR3 is TGTGCCAGCAGCCGGGACAGCAACTATGGCTACACCTTC. Translation gives CASSRDSNYGYTF.

The CDR3 nucleotides read TGTGCCAGCAGCTCCGGGACAGGGGCCCAAGAGACCCAGTACTTC. Its translation is CASSSGTGAQETQYF. V usage is TRBV7-2 and J usage is TRBJ2-5, with 10 bases that match TRBD1. The V and J ends lost 4 bases and 1 base, in that order; junction bases with no gene match: 3. This CDR3 is built from 15 residues. Germline CDR1 reads SGHTA; CDR2 reads FQGNSA.

The chain joins TRBV15 to TRBJ2-1; TRBD2 aligns across 16 bases. V lost 6 bases and J lost 0; bases outside the gene matches: 2. Germline assignment: CDR1 LNHNV and CDR2 YYDKDF (reference sequence). The CDR3 spans 17 residues. CDR3 residues: CATRGLAGGNSYNEQFF. DNA of the CDR3: TGTGCCACCAGGGGACTAGCGGGAGGGAACTCCTACAATGAGCAGTTCTTC.

The chain has TRBV5-1 and TRBJ2-5; 16 bases align to TRBD2. The V gene end was trimmed by 4 bases and the J gene end by 3 bases; junction bases not matched to a gene: 6. CDR3 size: 17 residues. Germline CDR1 SGHRS, CDR2 YFSETQ. The CDR3 is CASSVGLAGGWKETQYF. CDR3 DNA: TGCGCCAGCAGCGTGGGACTAGCGGGAGGGTGGAAAGAGACCCAGTACTTC.

The chain combines TRBV12-3 or TRBV12-4 with TRBJ1-5; no definite D call. V was shortened by 6 bases and J by 5 bases, with 11 bases between the two germline ends. The CDR3 sequence is 13 residues long. The CDR3 spells CASRVAGHQPQHF. CDR3 DNA: TGTGCCAGCAGGGTTGCAGGTCATCAGCCCCAGCATTTT.

The chain recombines TRBV13 with TRBJ2-1; 12 bases map to TRBD2. The CDR3 spans 18 residues. Germline values: CDR1 PRHDT, CDR2 FYEKMQ (reference sequence). V lost 3 bases, J lost 7 bases, and 13 bases stayed unmatched. The CDR3 sequence is CASSFGWLAGGPGNEQFF. As DNA, the CDR3 is TGTGCCAGCAGCTTCGGCTGGCTAGCGGGAGGGCCGGGGAATGAGCAGTTCTTC.

The rearrangement joins TRBV30 to TRBJ1-4; D is ambiguous. The CDR3 loop spans 14 amino acids. Germline CDR1 is GTSNPN and CDR2 is SVGIG (reference sequence). V lost 4 bases and J lost 4, with 13 bases in between. CDR3 nucleotide sequence: TGTGCCTGGAAGAAACCGGGTCTTAATGAAAAACTGTTTTTT. Translation: CAWKKPGLNEKLFF.

The chain combines TRBV3-1 (or the pseudogene TRBV3-2) with TRBJ2-7; TRBD2 matches 10 bases. Trimming removed 0 bases from V and 12 bases from J; junction bases left unmatched: 11. The CDR3 is 15 amino acids. Germline CDR1 and CDR2: LGHDT and YNNKEL (reference sequence). The CDR3 DNA reads as TGTGCCAGCAGCCAAGACTTCGTGCAAGCGGGAGGGCTGTACTTC. Residues: CASSQDFVQAGGLYF.

The V call is TRBV4-2, the J call TRBJ1-1; tentative D call: TRBD1 (5 bases). CDR3 length: 12 residues. The germline V gene encodes CDR1 LGHNA and CDR2 YNFKEQ. Trimming cost V 1 base and J 6 bases, with 6 bases left between them. CDR3 region: CASSQVGAEAFF. CDR3 nucleotide sequence: TGTGCCAGCAGCCAAGTAGGGGCTGAAGCTTTCTTT.

The rearrangement joins TRBV30 to TRBJ1-3; D perhaps matches TRBD1 (6 bases). Trimming cost V 2 bases and J 1 base, with 15 bases left between them. The germline gives CDR1 GTSNPN, CDR2 SVGIG (reference sequence). This CDR3 region has 16 residues. Written as DNA, the CDR3 is TGTGCCTGGAGTCCCGTGGGGGGGGCGTCTGGAAACACCATATATTTT. Amino acids: CAWSPVGGASGNTIYF.

A few counts support this clone. This sequence joins TRBV30 and TRBJ1-4; maybe TRBD1 (5 bases). The length of the CDR3 is 15 residues. Between the trimmed V and J ends, which lost 3 bases and 10 bases, there was a span of 21 bases. From germline, CDR1 is GTSNPN and CDR2 SVGIG (reference sequence). The CDR3 protein is CAWSRRRVEGGKLFF. The CDR3 DNA reads TGTGCCTGGAGCCGTCGCAGGGTAGAAGGTGGAAAACTGTTTTTT.

The chain is built from TRBV7-3 and TRBJ2-2; 7 nucleotides agree with TRBD2. Germline V CDR1 and CDR2: SGHTA, FQGTGA. Trimming at V came to 5 bases and at J to 7 bases, leaving 10 bases not matched to a gene. The CDR3 runs 15 residues. The DNA for the CDR3 is TGTGCCAGCAGCCCACTGGCCAGGGAGGGCGGGGAGCTGTTTTTT. Translation gives CASSPLAREGGELFF.

The V call is TRBV2, the J call TRBJ1-1; D ambiguous. Germline V gene sequence: CDR1 SNHLY, CDR2 FYNNEI. Deletions cut 3 bases from V and 10 bases from J, with 12 bases between. This CDR3 has 12 amino acids. The CDR3 nucleotides are TGTGCCAGCAGTGAGGCGCGAGAGGGAGCTTTCTTT. Amino acid sequence: CASSEAREGAFF.

The rearrangement uses TRBV12-3 or TRBV12-4 and TRBJ2-2; D is unclear. This CDR3 has 12 amino acids. The V end lost 6 bases, the J end lost 6 bases, and 8 bases lay between the germline ends. The CDR3 nucleotides are TGTGCCAGCAGCTTCGGTGCCGGGGAGCTGTTTTTT. Its translation: CASSFGAGELFF.

The chain couples TRBV19 to TRBJ1-2; tentatively, D is TRBD1 (6 bases). Germline V gives CDR1 LNHDA, CDR2 SQIVND (reference sequence). The V and J ends lost 5 bases and 3 bases respectively, with 10 bases between them. The CDR3 has 13 residues. The CDR3 DNA follows: TGTGCCAGTAGTTGGGACACCTACTATGGCTACACCTTC. This sequence encodes CASSWDTYYGYTF.

The V call is TRBV7-9, the J call TRBJ2-7, with 8 nucleotides matching TRBD2. V dropped 1 base and J dropped 0; count of bases not matched to a gene: 2. The CDR3 sequence is 15 residues long. Germline V gives CDR1 SEHNR, CDR2 FQNEAQ (reference sequence). The CDR3 region is CASSLVSGASYEQYF. In DNA, the CDR3 is TGTGCCAGCAGCTTAGTTAGCGGGGCCTCCTACGAGCAGTACTTC.

The chain recombines TRBV5-1 with TRBJ2-7; TRBD1 matches 10 bases. The V gene's germline CDR1 is SGHRS and CDR2 YFSETQ. The CDR3 contains 15 residues. V gave up 1 base and J gave up 7 bases; unmatched junction bases: 8. CDR3 coding DNA: TGCGCCAGCAGCTTGTTCGGACAGGGGGGCGATGAGCAGTACTTC. It is translated as CASSLFGQGGDEQYF.

The chain couples TRBV2 to TRBJ1-6, with 7 bases aligning to TRBD1. CDR3 length: 15 amino acids. The J segment lost 7 bases and the V segment lost 8 bases, leaving 11 bases of the junction unmatched. Germline loops: CDR1 SNHLY, CDR2 FYNNEI. This CDR3 reads CASLRQGGKNSPLHF. The CDR3 DNA sequence: TGTGCCAGCCTAAGACAGGGAGGAAAGAATTCACCCCTCCACTTT.